This T cell receptor (beta chain) is from a study of spatial heterogeneity in lung cancer. Looking at the study overall: TCR and UMI combinations that were unique each appeared, on average, more than ten times in raw reads.

The CDR3 loop spans 17 amino acids. Trimming stripped 1 base from V and 6 bases from J, with 19 bases between. CDR1 MGHRA and CDR2 YSYEKL come from the germline V gene. TCRdb ran MiXCR on the 5' RACE reads and lists one entry per CDR3 protein. Of 30,000 to 50,000 distinct CDR3 sequences listed, roughly 5.8% are singletons. This clonotype was found a few times. Time point reported: sample taken at primary tumor resection. Without sorting, whole RNA was sequenced from tumor, nontumor lung or frozen PBMC. Patients with untreated early-stage non-small cell lung cancer, numbering 72, were the donors. The chain uses TRBV4-1 and TRBJ2-1, with D uncertain. This material consisted of PBMCs, taken at surgery. The TCR sequence derives from a male donor with early-stage non-small cell lung cancer. CDR3 DNA sequence: TGCGCCAGCAGCCAAGTCTGGTCAGAAATAGGGTCCAATGAGCAGTTCTTC. Translated: CASSQVWSEIGSNEQFF.